The entry below gives a single T cell receptor (beta chain) sequence along with its context. Its specificity is not known. This record comes from a study of T cell responses to AZD1222 COVID-19 vaccine. Study-wide background: Recipients boosted at about 4 weeks or about 12 weeks are pooled.

The CDR3 covers 16 residues. Trimming took 0 bases from V and 0 from J, leaving 8 bases between them. Per the germline V gene, CDR1 is LNHDA and CDR2 is SQIVND (reference sequence). Profiling relied on immunoSEQ multiplex PCR, and the TCRdb table lists in-frame clones only, not all of them. The data contain about 140,000 clones, around 90% of them singletons. Study-level findings and limits: Donors were largely white British and mainly female; clonal diversity was possibly underestimated. Baseline seropositivity occurred in only a handful of AZD1222 recipients.

The rearrangement links TRBV19 to TRBJ1-4; D ambiguous. The sequences come from peripheral blood, collected on day 0 of AZD1222 vaccination. This receptor was obtained from an adult in good health. CDR3 DNA: TGTGCCAGTAGTATAGATCAGTTTGCAACTAATGAAAAACTGTTTTTT. Translation gives CASSIDQFATNEKLFF. The full variable domain, its missing parts supplied by reference TRBV19 and TRBJ1-4, is DGGITQSPKYLFRKEGQNVTLSCEQNLNHDAMYWYRQDPGQGLRLIYYSQIVNDFQKGDIAEGYSVSREKKESFPLTVTSAQKNPTAFYLCASSIDQFATNEKLFFGSGTQLSVL.